This passage covers 29 T cell receptor beta chains from one sample sequenced in a study of T cell repertoires in cytomegalovirus infection. TCRdb used MiXCR to reprocess the reads, holding one entry per CDR3 protein. The sample carries about 360,000 distinct CDR3 sequences, over 15% recorded once. The sample consisted of PBMCs. All receptors derive from a human donor in good health (CMV status not recorded). Some clones in this sample may be carry-over from other donors' samples.

J is TRBJ1-5 and V is TRBV28; TRBD1 matches 8 bases. J was trimmed by 7 bases and V by 6 bases; bases with no gene match: 8. CDR3 length equals 14 residues. Germline values: CDR1 MDHEN, CDR2 SYDVKM. The DNA for the CDR3 is TGTGCCAGCAGGGGACCGGACAGGGACCAGCCCCAGCATTTT. Its protein product is CASRGPDRDQPQHF.

This clonotype has just a few counts. The chain has TRBV20-1 and TRBJ1-5, with TRBD1 as a possible D gene (5 bases). The CDR3 runs to 15 residues. Between the trimmed V and J ends, which lost 6 bases and 3 bases, there was a span of 18 bases. Germline V gives CDR1 DFQATT, CDR2 SNEGSKA (reference sequence). CDR3: CSAVRQTFDNQPQHF. For the CDR3, the DNA is TGCAGTGCCGTTCGACAGACCTTTGACAATCAGCCCCAGCATTTT.

The sample holds many counts of this clonotype. The chain recombines TRBV7-2 with TRBJ1-5; 9 bases line up with TRBD1. Germline V lookup: CDR1 SGHTA, CDR2 FQGNSA. With V trimmed by 5 bases and J by 5 bases, 7 bases remained unmatched. The CDR3 length is 15 residues. The chain's CDR3 is CASSPRTGVDQPQHF. CDR3 sequence (DNA): TGTGCCAGCAGCCCTCGGACAGGGGTTGATCAGCCCCAGCATTTT. The complete variable domain, with remaining parts taken from reference TRBV7-2 and TRBJ1-5, reads GAGVSQSPSNKVTEKGKDVELRCDPISGHTALYWYRQSLGQGLEFLIYFQGNSAPDKSGLPSDRFSAERTGGSVSTLTIQRTQQEDSAVYLCASSPRTGVDQPQHFGDGTRLSIL.

This clonotype was seen repeatedly, ten times or more. The chain couples TRBV2 to TRBJ2-3, with 9 bases matching TRBD2. Trimming took 5 bases from V and 5 from J; bases not matched to a gene: 5. Germline loops: CDR1 SNHLY, CDR2 FYNNEI. This CDR3 is built from 14 residues. CDR3 loop: CASSYVAGEDTQYF. CDR3 DNA: TGTGCCAGCAGTTACGTAGCGGGGGAAGATACGCAGTATTTT.

This clonotype was counted many times. This sequence joins TRBV7-2 and TRBJ1-1; D not certain. The CDR3 consists of 15 residues. Germline loops: CDR1 SGHTA, CDR2 FQGNSA. Trimming removed 5 bases from V and 7 bases from J, with 20 bases in between. The CDR3 DNA follows: TGTGCCAGCAGCCGCCTCTCTTGGGGTGACCGTGAAGCTTTCTTT. It yields the protein CASSRLSWGDREAFF.

This clonotype was found many times. The chain combines TRBV6-6 with TRBJ2-7, with 7 bases lining up with TRBD1. Trimming at V came to 5 bases and at J to 6 bases, leaving 10 bases not matched to a gene. Germline values: CDR1 MNHNY, CDR2 SVGAGI (reference sequence). The CDR3 has 14 residues. The CDR3 sequence: CASSPGSGGSEQYF. CDR3 DNA sequence: TGTGCCAGCAGTCCCGGGTCAGGGGGTAGCGAGCAGTACTTC.

The CDR3 nucleotides are TGTGCCAGCAGTGAAGCGCGGTCCGCAAACATTCAGTACTTC. Protein product: CASSEARSANIQYF. This chain links TRBV2 with TRBJ2-4; no clear D. Germline V gene sequence: CDR1 SNHLY, CDR2 FYNNEI. V lost 0 bases and J lost 6, with 9 bases in between. This CDR3 has 14 amino acids.

This clonotype has only a few counts. This chain uses TRBV20-1 with TRBJ2-3; 11 nucleotides align to TRBD2. V was pared by 3 bases and J by 10 bases, with 12 bases of the junction left unmatched. The CDR3 loop spans 15 amino acids. Germline CDR1 and CDR2: DFQATT and SNEGSKA (reference sequence). CDR3 loop: CSASPPTSGNPPQYF. In DNA form, the CDR3 reads TGCAGTGCTAGTCCCCCGACTAGCGGGAATCCACCGCAGTATTTT.

The chain has TRBV11-2 and TRBJ2-1; a weak D match, TRBD2 (6 bases). Germline V gene sequence: CDR1 SGHAT, CDR2 FQNNGV. V was pared by 3 bases and J by 2 bases, with 11 bases between. The CDR3 length is 15 residues. CDR3 DNA sequence: TGTGCCAGCAGCTTGCGGGACGGGACCTACAATGAGCAGTTCTTC. This sequence encodes CASSLRDGTYNEQFF.

V usage is TRBV4-2 and J usage is TRBJ1-3; 7 bases are a match to TRBD1. Germline V CDR1 and CDR2: LGHNA, YNFKEQ. The CDR3 extends over 15 amino acids. Germline trimming cut 0 bases from V and 4 bases from J; bases unmatched to any gene: 3. CDR3 DNA sequence: TGTGCCAGCAGCCAAGAAAGGGGGCTCGGAAACACCATATATTTT. Translating gives CASSQERGLGNTIYF.

This clonotype has ten or more counts. The gene calls are TRBV7-2 and TRBJ2-3; unclear D gene. V was shortened by 4 bases and J by 4 bases, with 12 bases between the two germline ends. Germline V lookup: CDR1 SGHTA, CDR2 FQGNSA. The CDR3 covers 14 residues. This CDR3 is CASSSRPSPDTQYF. The DNA for the CDR3 is TGTGCCAGCAGCTCCAGACCCAGTCCAGATACGCAGTATTTT. Based on the CDR3 plus reference TRBV7-2 and TRBJ2-3, the full variable domain is GAGVSQSPSNKVTEKGKDVELRCDPISGHTALYWYRQSLGQGLEFLIYFQGNSAPDKSGLPSDRFSAERTGGSVSTLTIQRTQQEDSAVYLCASSSRPSPDTQYFGPGTRLTVL.

Notes on this clonotype: One base away lies a much larger clone, so this may be a sequencing read error. The chain carries TRBV7-6 and TRBJ1-1; D uncertain. The V end was cut by 3 bases, the J end by 8 bases, with 13 bases between. CDR3 length equals 13 residues. CDR1 is SGHVS and CDR2 is FNYEAQ in the germline V gene. In nucleotides, the CDR3 is TGTGCCAGCAGCTTTGCGGCCGAGGGAGAAGCTTTCTTT. It yields the protein CASSFAAEGEAFF.

This clonotype was counted once. The chain is built from TRBV6-2 or TRBV6-3 and TRBJ2-7; D possibly corresponds to TRBD2 (6 bases). This CDR3 has 16 residues. V was pared by 4 bases and J by 8 bases, with 24 bases between. Germline CDR1 reads MNHEY; CDR2 reads SVGEGT. DNA for the CDR3: TGTGCCAGCAGTTCCCCACCGTGGGGGAGGATCACGCAGCAGTACTTC. This encodes CASSSPPWGRITQQYF.

The chain uses TRBV5-6 and TRBJ1-1; D is unresolved. V was shortened by 1 base and J by 3 bases, with 10 bases between the two germline ends. This CDR3 has 14 residues. CDR1 and CDR2 (germline): SGHDT, YYEEEE. CDR3 bases: TGTGCCAGCAGCTTGTGGGGTCGGTACACTGAAGCTTTCTTT. Its protein is CASSLWGRYTEAFF.

This sequence joins TRBV10-3 and TRBJ1-2; D is undetermined. Per the germline V gene, CDR1 is ENHRY and CDR2 is SYGVKD. V lost 0 bases and J lost 2, with 7 bases in between. The CDR3 contains 14 residues. The CDR3 sequence is CAISESSGNYGYTF. The DNA of the CDR3 is TGTGCCATCAGTGAGTCTTCAGGAAACTATGGCTACACCTTC.

This clonotype occurred many times. The chain is built from TRBV7-6 and TRBJ2-2; 12 bases align to TRBD1. Trimming at V came to 5 bases and at J to 7 bases, leaving 11 bases not matched to a gene. The CDR3 spans 17 residues. Germline CDR1 SGHVS, CDR2 FNYEAQ. The CDR3 region is CASSTLGDRGPDGELFF. In DNA form, the CDR3 reads TGTGCCAGCAGCACCCTTGGGGACAGGGGGCCGGACGGGGAGCTGTTTTTT.

The chain couples TRBV19 to TRBJ2-7, with 10 positions matching TRBD1. CDR1 LNHDA and CDR2 SQIVND come from the germline V gene (reference sequence). V gave up 5 bases and J gave up 0 bases; unmatched junction bases: 10. This CDR3 region has 17 residues. CDR3 in amino acids: CASSPGQGLYPSYEQYF. CDR3 sequence (DNA): TGTGCCAGTAGTCCGGGACAGGGGCTCTACCCCTCCTACGAGCAGTACTTC.

This clonotype was seen ten or more times. The gene calls are TRBV4-1 and TRBJ2-7; no reliable D call. Germline CDR1 and CDR2: MGHRA and YSYEKL. This CDR3 comprises 16 residues. Trimming took 0 bases from V and 4 from J, leaving 16 bases between them. The CDR3 nucleotides read TGCGCCAGCAGCCAAGATACGTTGGGCCGTAGGTACGAGCAGTACTTC. Translated: CASSQDTLGRRYEQYF.

The V gene is TRBV2, the J gene TRBJ2-4; 11 nucleotides match TRBD1. CDR1 is SNHLY, CDR2 FYNNEI, per germline. This CDR3 is built from 12 residues. Trimming took 6 bases from V and 8 from J; bases not matched to a gene: 0. CDR3 nucleotides: TGTGCCAGCAGGGACAGGGGGCACATTCAGTACTTC. This gives the protein CASRDRGHIQYF.

This clonotype was counted only a few times. The J gene is TRBJ2-7, the V gene TRBV4-3; no definite D call. The CDR3 runs to 14 residues. Germline loops: CDR1 LGHNA, CDR2 YSLEER. Trimming removed 0 bases from V and 2 bases from J, with 8 bases in between. The CDR3 coding sequence is TGCGCCAGCAGCCAAGATCCCGGAGCCTACGAGCAGTACTTC. This gives the protein CASSQDPGAYEQYF.

The chain carries TRBV18 and TRBJ1-1, with D unclear. The length of the CDR3 is 15 residues. V was clipped by 9 bases and J by 0 bases, with 17 bases between them. Germline V lookup: CDR1 KGHSH, CDR2 LQKENI. CDR3 residues: CASSSGVFMNTEAFF. CDR3 coding DNA: TGTGCCAGTAGCTCTGGGGTATTCATGAACACTGAAGCTTTCTTT.

The V call is TRBV12-3 or TRBV12-4, the J call TRBJ1-1; no clear D gene. V gave up 6 bases and J gave up 3 bases, with 11 bases separating them. This CDR3 has 13 amino acids. As DNA, the CDR3 is TGTGCCAGCAGCTACCAGACTTACACTGAAGCTTTCTTT. It encodes CASSYQTYTEAFF.

The V call is TRBV2, the J call TRBJ1-1; tentative D call: TRBD1 (5 bases). V gave up 8 bases and J gave up 8 bases, with 21 bases separating them. CDR3 length equals 14 residues. Per germline, CDR1 SNHLY and CDR2 FYNNEI. The CDR3 DNA follows: TGTGCCAGCGCCTCCTGGGACCCCGGGGCCGAAGCTTTCTTT. This sequence encodes CASASWDPGAEAFF.

The V call is TRBV20-1, the J call TRBJ2-5, with D hard to call. This CDR3 is built from 13 residues. V lost 3 bases to trimming and J lost 0 bases, with 8 bases between them. From germline, CDR1 is DFQATT and CDR2 SNEGSKA (reference sequence). The chain's CDR3 is CSASGENQETQYF. The CDR3 DNA reads as TGCAGTGCTAGTGGTGAGAACCAAGAGACCCAGTACTTC.

This clonotype occurred a few times. The chain carries TRBV6-5 and TRBJ2-7; perhaps D is TRBD1 or TRBD2 (6 bases each). The CDR3 has 14 residues. Trimming took off 2 bases at V and 5 bases at J, with 13 bases between the two ends. Germline CDR1 is MNHEY and CDR2 is SVGAGI. CDR3 residues: CASSYGGQENEQYF. The CDR3 nucleotides read TGTGCCAGCAGTTACGGGGGGCAAGAGAACGAGCAGTACTTC.

Many counts were recorded for this clonotype. The CDR3 region has the DNA TGTGCCAGCAGCTTCGTGGCAGGGGACGAAAAACTGTTTTTT. Protein: CASSFVAGDEKLFF. The chain couples TRBV7-2 to TRBJ1-4, with D possibly TRBD1 on 6 matching bases. The CDR3 runs to 14 residues. V lost 3 bases and J lost 8, with 13 bases in between. Germline CDR1 reads SGHTA; CDR2 reads FQGNSA.

This clonotype was seen at least ten times. V is TRBV6-2 or TRBV6-3 and J is TRBJ1-2, with TRBD1 matching 8 bases. V lost 10 bases to trimming and J lost 4 bases; unmatched junction nucleotides: 14. The CDR3 contains 15 residues. CDR1 is MNHEY, CDR2 SVGEGT, per germline. The CDR3 here is CAILGSRGLGYGYTF. In nucleotides, the CDR3 is TGTGCCATCCTTGGGTCCAGGGGGCTCGGCTATGGCTACACCTTC.

There are many counts of this clonotype. V usage is TRBV7-6 and J usage is TRBJ2-3, with a weak D call TRBD1 (5 bases). This CDR3 has 15 residues. V was clipped by 3 bases and J by 2 bases, with 12 bases between them. Per germline, CDR1 SGHVS and CDR2 FNYEAQ. The CDR3 loop is CASSFRIGATDTQYF. The CDR3 nucleotides are TGTGCCAGCAGCTTCAGGATAGGGGCCACAGATACGCAGTATTTT.

This clonotype appeared a few times. The chain combines TRBV7-2 with TRBJ2-2; 10 positions agree with TRBD2. Germline V lookup: CDR1 SGHTA, CDR2 FQGNSA. The V and J ends lost 4 bases and 3 bases, in that order; junction bases with no gene match: 5. This CDR3 spans 16 amino acids. CDR3 coding DNA: TGTGCCAGCAGCTCAGGACTAGCGGTGTACACCGGGGAGCTGTTTTTT. Translating it yields CASSSGLAVYTGELFF. The full variable domain, its missing parts supplied by reference TRBV7-2 and TRBJ2-2, is GAGVSQSPSNKVTEKGKDVELRCDPISGHTALYWYRQSLGQGLEFLIYFQGNSAPDKSGLPSDRFSAERTGGSVSTLTIQRTQQEDSAVYLCASSSGLAVYTGELFFGEGSRLTVL.